The 13 T cell receptor beta chains below all came from one sample that was sequenced in a study of T cells in women clearing cervical HPV infection. This table comes from immunoSEQ multiplex PCR, and its TCRdb copy is limited to in-frame clones, with some not included. The sample includes about 22,000 clones. The material sequenced was blood buffy coat. The receptors stem from a woman between 18 and 70 years old with a cervical HPV16 infection that either progressed to CIN3+ or cleared (not recorded which).

Details on this clone: The CDR3 end is not reached by the read, which stops 3 residues before it; the germline J gene fills it in. This chain joins TRBV10-3 and TRBJ1-1; 10 bases line up with TRBD1. V trimming: 6 bases; J trimming: 6 bases; junction bases outside the gene matches: 1. CDR3 size: 12 residues. Germline V gene sequence: CDR1 ENHRY, CDR2 SYGVKD. The CDR3 spells CAIRGTGAEAFF. The sequenced CDR3 bases are TGTGCCATCAGAGGGACAGGGGCTGAA.

On this clone: The read comes to an end 3 residues before the CDR3 does, leaving the germline J gene to fill in the end. This specimen includes other DNA sequences encoding the same CDR3. V gene TRBV18 combines with J gene TRBJ2-1; 10 nucleotides align to TRBD2. Germline-derived CDR1 and CDR2 are KGHSH and LQKENI. The CDR3 spans 16 residues. The V gene end was trimmed by 3 bases and the J gene end by 2 bases; junction bases not matched to a gene: 4. The CDR3 reads CASSPLAGEAYNEQFF. The covered CDR3 bases are TGTGCCAGCTCACCCCTAGCGGGAGAAGCCTACAATGAG.

Worth noting for this clone: The sequence runs out 3 residues before the end of the CDR3; the remainder is reconstructed from the germline J gene. The chain joins TRBV6-2 or TRBV6-3 to TRBJ2-7; no reliable D call. The germline V and J ends were trimmed by 5 bases and 3 bases, with 5 bases remaining between them. This CDR3 region has 11 residues. The germline V gene has CDR1 MNHEY and CDR2 SVGEGT. CDR3 protein: CASSASYEQYF. The sequenced CDR3 bases are TGTGCCAGCAGTGCCAGCTACGAG.

In the case of this clone: The read ends 3 residues before the CDR3 terminus; that terminus is restored from the germline J gene. The gene calls are TRBV30 and TRBJ2-7; 7 positions agree with TRBD1. This CDR3 has 16 residues. Trimming removed 0 bases from V and 1 base from J; junction bases left unmatched: 9. In germline, CDR1 is GTSNPN, CDR2 SVGIG (reference sequence). CDR3 DNA (partial): TGTGCCTGGAGTGTAAAGTGGGGACAGAAATCCTACGAG. Encoded protein: CAWSVKWGQKSYE. The full CDR3 protein reads CAWSVKWGQKSYEQYF.

Details on this clone: From the germline J gene comes the end of the CDR3, since the read stops 3 residues before it. The chain uses TRBV13 and TRBJ1-6, with a weak D call TRBD1 (6 bases). CDR3 size: 15 residues. Germline loops: CDR1 PRHDT, CDR2 FYEKMQ (reference sequence). With 6 bases removed from V and 2 bases from J, the gap between germline ends came to 11 bases. The DNA read from the CDR3 is TGTGCCAGCAGGGTTAAGGGGGCCTATAATTCACCC. It specifies CASRVKGAYNSP. The whole CDR3 region reads CASRVKGAYNSPLHF. The entire variable domain, with the rest obtained from reference TRBV13 and TRBJ1-6, is as follows: AAGVIQSPRHLIKEKRETATLKCYPIPRHDTVYWYQQGPGQDPQFLISFYEKMQSDKGSIPDRFSAQQFSDYHSELNMSSLELGDSALYFCASRVKGAYNSPLHFGNGTRLTVT.

This clone counts as medium-sized by frequency. The read is 3 residues too short to cover the CDR3 end, so that end is filled in from the germline J gene. V and J are TRBV29-1 and TRBJ2-5, with D perhaps TRBD1 (5 bases). In germline, CDR1 is SQVTM, CDR2 ANQGSEA. The CDR3 runs to 10 residues. Trimming took off 6 bases at V and 3 bases at J, with 5 bases between the two ends. The sequenced part of the CDR3 DNA is TGCAGCGTCAGGGAAGAGACC. It translates to CSVREET. The CDR3 reads in full as CSVREETQYF.

A note on this clone: The read stops 3 residues short of the end of the CDR3; the missing end is completed from the germline J gene. The chain carries TRBV29-1 and TRBJ1-1; the match to TRBD1 covers 7 bases. V lost 6 bases, J lost 7 bases, and 8 bases stayed unmatched. The CDR3 is 12 residues long. Per germline, CDR1 SQVTM and CDR2 ANQGSEA. The CDR3 reads CSVRQGRGEAFF. CDR3 bases read: TGCAGCGTCCGACAGGGTAGGGGTGAA.

Concerning this clone itself: The CDR3 end falls 3 residues outside the read, so it is completed with the germline J gene. The rearrangement uses TRBV18 and TRBJ2-6, with no clear D. The germline V gene encodes CDR1 KGHSH and CDR2 LQKENI. This CDR3 is built from 14 residues. The V end was cut by 3 bases, the J end by 0 bases, with 3 bases between. Incomplete CDR3 DNA: TGTGCCAGCTCACCTAACTCTGGGGCCAACGTC. This encodes CASSPNSGANV. The full-length CDR3 reads as CASSPNSGANVLTF.

With regard to this clone: The read halts 3 residues ahead of the CDR3 end, with the missing end drawn from the germline J gene. The gene calls are TRBV19 and TRBJ1-1, with TRBD1 matching over 12 bases. Germline V gene lookup returns CDR1 LNHDA and CDR2 SQIVND (reference sequence). The CDR3 is 15 residues long. The trim removed 7 bases at V and 6 bases at J, leaving 9 bases unmatched. The CDR3 is CASTFGTGGLAEAFF. The part of the CDR3 DNA that was read is TGTGCCAGTACCTTTGGGACAGGGGGCTTGGCTGAA.

Details on this clone: Read sequence stops 3 residues before the CDR3 end, and the germline J gene provides the missing end. The rearrangement joins TRBV6-2 or TRBV6-3 to TRBJ1-1, with a weak D call TRBD1 (6 bases). CDR3 length: 14 residues. Germline V gives CDR1 MNHEY, CDR2 SVGEGT. V lost 6 bases to trimming and J lost 2 bases, with 13 bases between them. CDR3 DNA (partial): TGTGCCAGCAGGACAGGATACAGCAACACTGAA. Amino acids: CASRTGYSNTE. The CDR3 in full is CASRTGYSNTEAFF.

Regarding this clone: The CDR3 end falls 3 residues outside the read, so it is completed with the germline J gene. The chain employs TRBV5-1 and TRBJ2-1, with 14 bases aligning to TRBD2. Germline-derived CDR1 and CDR2 are SGHRS and YFSETQ. With 4 bases clipped from V and 8 bases from J, the junction kept 8 bases outside the gene matches. This CDR3 contains 16 residues. The CDR3: CASSQGLAGEFDEQFF. The part of the CDR3 DNA that was read is TGCGCCAGCAGCCAGGGACTAGCGGGAGAGTTCGATGAG.

To note about this clone: Read data end 3 residues before the CDR3 end; the end is taken from the germline J gene. The chain combines TRBV29-1 with TRBJ1-2; maybe TRBD1 (5 bases). Germline V gives CDR1 SQVTM, CDR2 ANQGSEA. The CDR3 has 12 amino acids. This CDR3 is CSVDEGRWGYTF. The sequenced CDR3 bases are TGCAGCGTTGACGAGGGGCGCTGGGGC.

As regards this clone: From the germline J gene comes the end of the CDR3, since the read stops 3 residues before it. V is TRBV11-2 and J is TRBJ2-1; TRBD2 agrees at 11 bases. The CDR3 runs to 15 residues. The V segment lost 1 base and the J segment 7 bases; nucleotides outside the gene matches: 3. CDR1 SGHAT and CDR2 FQNNGV come from the germline V gene. CDR3 bases read: TGTGCCAGCAGCTTAGGGACTAGCGGGTTGAATGAG. This translates into CASSLGTSGLNE. The whole CDR3 sequence is CASSLGTSGLNEQFF.